These T cell receptor beta chains were read from a single sample in a study of T cell changes during pregnancy in multiple sclerosis. The assay was immunoSEQ multiplex PCR, and TCRdb's table has in-frame clones only and misses some. The sample has around 49,000 clones, more than 85% seen once. The specimen comprised CD8+ T cells from peripheral blood mononuclear cells, sampled in the first trimester of pregnancy. The receptors originated from a female donor with multiple sclerosis, enrolled in a pregnancy study. Each CDR3 is given with its conserved first and last residue.

CDR3 length	V gene	J gene	CDR3 protein
15	TRBV2	TRBJ2-1	CASSSSGSSYNEQFF
16	TRBV4-1	TRBJ1-2	CASSHPTAGANYGYTF
16	TRBV6-4	TRBJ2-1	CASSFSFDSSYNEQFF
15	TRBV11-2	TRBJ2-3	CASSFAPSGADTQYF
15	TRBV9	TRBJ2-1	CASSSSGTVNNEQFF
13	TRBV5-1	TRBJ2-7	CASSLETPYEQYF
14	TRBV7-2	TRBJ2-1	CASSLAGGYNEQFF
16	TRBV4-1	TRBJ2-5	CASSQPGQGAGETQYF
14	TRBV6-4	TRBJ2-3	CASGGGTSTDTQYF
17	TRBV19	TRBJ1-2	CASSIDLWQGDDLGYTF
11	TRBV7-9	TRBJ1-1	CASSGRGSAFF
15	TRBV2	TRBJ2-5	CASSEHGAGQETQYF
15	TRBV15	TRBJ2-7	CATSRDRGRDSEQYF
14	TRBV6-6	TRBJ2-7	CASRPLAGVGEQYF
18	TRBV7-2	TRBJ2-1	CASSLDVTSGRTYNEQFF
14	TRBV7-6	TRBJ1-1	CASSIQGGGTEAFF
15	TRBV11-2	TRBJ1-3	CASSSFRTGPDTIYF
13	TRBV7-6	TRBJ1-1	CASSPVMNTEAFF
17	TRBV5-1	TRBJ1-1	CASSLAHTGRRGTEAFF
12	TRBV7-2	TRBJ2-7	CASSFEPYEQYF
15	TRBV27	TRBJ2-3	CASSALLGGTDTQYF
15	TRBV7-9	TRBJ2-1	CASTQASAGGNEQFF
13	TRBV28	TRBJ1-1	CALQGQMNTEAFF
14	TRBV5-4	TRBJ2-7	CASSAGTGPYEQYF
13	TRBV4-2	TRBJ2-7	CASSPREGAEQYF
13	TRBV10-3	TRBJ1-1	CAIRDTGDIEAFF
13	TRBV11-2	TRBJ2-7	CASSLGTGGEQYF
19	TRBV9	TRBJ1-4	CASSMNVGQDAQGNEKLFF
17	TRBV18	TRBJ2-2	CASSLYSGQFDTGELFF